The clone carrying this TCR beta chain has more than one count but fewer than ten. Its antigen is as yet unknown. Germline V gives CDR1 ENHRY, CDR2 SYGVKD. CDR3 length equals 15 residues. V was cut by 6 bases and J by 0 bases, with 15 bases left in between. This entry belongs to a study of cytomegalovirus exposure and HLA in healthy donors. The PCR had 60 Vbeta and 13 Jbeta primers. Original processing methods: Tens of millions of unique TCR beta chains, about 12 million shared, were counted in a later analysis. Clones were sequenced by immunoSEQ multiplex PCR, and TCRdb holds only the in-frame ones, with some missing. V and J calls plus clone size are reproduced from that table; the DNA served to infer D and trimming. This repertoire shows 90,000 to 140,000 clones, about 15% found once; its top ten account for about 0.8%. Study observations and caveats: One variant, a missense change in DCLRE1C, was linked in a later analysis to TCR beta V- and J-gene trimming. A later analysis reportedly found fewer N-insertions in an Asian-associated ancestry cluster than the roughly 670-donor mean. Most CMV-associated TCR beta chains appeared HLA-restricted in a later analysis.

The clonotype was recovered from a female donor in good health and CMV-seronegative. The sequenced sample was PBMCs. The chain has TRBV10-3 and TRBJ2-7, with D possibly being TRBD1 (5 bases). CDR3 loop: CAIRPQGSDSYEQYF. The CDR3 DNA is TGTGCCATCAGACCCCAGGGTTCCGACTCCTACGAGCAGTACTTC.